The clone carrying this TCR beta chain has a single count. As yet, its antigen is unknown. The data were taken from a study of blood T cells in healthy people across ages. Trimming removed 6 bases at V and 2 bases at J, with 8 bases between. CDR1 SQVTM and CDR2 ANQGSEA come from the germline V gene. The CDR3 sequence is 11 residues long. Findings and caveats of the study: CMV status of donors was not determined, possibly confounding expanded clonotype changes. Roughly linear declines in TCR beta diversity per million T cells occurred with age. Higher naive T cell percentage went strongly together with higher TCR beta diversity.

For the second PCR, which ran for about 7 to 12 cycles, a sample-barcoded 5' primer and a J-beta primer mix were used. TCRdb redid the calling of the 5' RACE reads with MiXCR, one entry per CDR3 protein. The sample has fewer than 2,000,000 distinct CDR3 sequences; about 35% are singletons. Sequencing was performed on blood. The receptor was derived from a woman in her twenties or thirties in good health. The chain recombines TRBV29-1 with TRBJ2-7; the D is unclear. The CDR3 loop is CSVALTYEQYF. The CDR3 nucleotides read TGCAGCGTCGCCCTTACCTACGAGCAGTACTTC.